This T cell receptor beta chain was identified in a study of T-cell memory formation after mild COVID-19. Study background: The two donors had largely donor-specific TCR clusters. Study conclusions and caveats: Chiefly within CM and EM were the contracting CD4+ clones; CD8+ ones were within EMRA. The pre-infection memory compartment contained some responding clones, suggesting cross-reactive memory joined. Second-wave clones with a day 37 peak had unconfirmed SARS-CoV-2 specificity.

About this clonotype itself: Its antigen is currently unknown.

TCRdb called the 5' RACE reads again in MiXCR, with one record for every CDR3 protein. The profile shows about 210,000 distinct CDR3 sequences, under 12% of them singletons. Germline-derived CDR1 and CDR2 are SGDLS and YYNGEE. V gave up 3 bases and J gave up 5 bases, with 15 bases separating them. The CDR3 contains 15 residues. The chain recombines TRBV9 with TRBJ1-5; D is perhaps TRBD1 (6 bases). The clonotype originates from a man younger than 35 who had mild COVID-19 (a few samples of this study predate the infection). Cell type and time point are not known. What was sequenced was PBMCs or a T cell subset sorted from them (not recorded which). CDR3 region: CASSASGGADQPQHF. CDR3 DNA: TGTGCCAGCAGCGCATCCGGGGGGGCGGATCAGCCCCAGCATTTT. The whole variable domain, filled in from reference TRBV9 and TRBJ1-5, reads DSGVTQTPKHLITATGQRVTLRCSPRSGDLSVYWYQQSLDQGLQFLIQYYNGEERAKGNILERFSAQQFPDLHSELNLSSLELGDSALYFCASSASGGADQPQHFGDGTRLSIL.